Below are 27 T cell receptor beta chains sequenced from a single sample in a study of T cell responses to AZD1222 COVID-19 vaccine. The data were produced by immunoSEQ multiplex PCR, yet TCRdb's version contains in-frame clones alone and is incomplete. The sample consists of more than 85,000 clones, around nine tenths of them appearing once. The sample in question was peripheral blood, obtained 28 days after the second AZD1222 dose. These TCRs come from an adult who received the AZD1222 COVID-19 vaccine.

The genes are TRBV6-5 and TRBJ1-1, with D possibly TRBD1 on 6 matching bases. V lost 6 bases to trimming and J lost 6 bases, with 14 bases between them. The CDR3 has 13 residues. The germline CDR1 and CDR2 sequences are MNHEY and SVGAGI. The CDR3 nucleotides read TGTGCCAGCAGCTGGGGGCGCGCAGCTGAAGCTTTCTTT. Translated: CASSWGRAAEAFF.

The genes are TRBV5-6 and TRBJ2-3; D is possibly TRBD1 (6 bases). Germline V lookup: CDR1 SGHDT, CDR2 YYEEEE. The CDR3 loop spans 15 amino acids. V lost 3 bases, J lost 3 bases, and 14 bases lay in between. The CDR3 is CASSWRTESTDTQYF. For the CDR3, the DNA is TGTGCCAGCAGCTGGCGGACAGAGAGTACAGATACGCAGTATTTT.

The CDR3 here is CASVPLAGGPYNEQFF. The CDR3 DNA reads TGTGCTAGTGTCCCCCTAGCGGGGGGGCCTTACAATGAGCAGTTCTTC. V and J are TRBV12-5 and TRBJ2-1; 12 nucleotides align to TRBD2. Germline CDR1 and CDR2: LGHNT and FRNRAP. The CDR3 extends over 16 amino acids. Unmatched junction bases numbered 8, after V lost 7 bases and J lost 4 bases.

The chain combines TRBV29-1 with TRBJ1-1, with D hard to call. CDR1 is SQVTM, CDR2 ANQGSEA, per germline. The V gene lost 6 bases and the J gene lost 0 bases, with 11 bases spanning the gap. The CDR3 sequence is 13 residues long. This CDR3 is CSVEDYMNTEAFF. DNA for the CDR3: TGCAGCGTCGAGGATTACATGAACACTGAAGCTTTCTTT.

The chain employs TRBV12-5 and TRBJ1-5; D is unresolved. The germline gives CDR1 LGHNT, CDR2 FRNRAP. Between the trimmed V and J ends, which lost 6 bases and 1 base, there was a span of 22 bases. The CDR3 is 18 amino acids. The CDR3 loop is CASGPNLGWVGSNQPQHF. CDR3 DNA sequence: TGTGCTAGTGGCCCCAATTTAGGGTGGGTCGGGAGCAATCAGCCCCAGCATTTT.

The CDR3 region has the DNA TGTGCCTGGAAAAGGGGGCAGGGGCTTCTAACTTTCTTT. It yields the protein CAWKRGQGLLTFF. The chain uses TRBV30 and TRBJ1-1, with 7 bases that match TRBD1. Trimming removed 4 bases from V and 12 bases from J; junction bases left unmatched: 14. Germline CDR1 and CDR2: GTSNPN and SVGIG (reference sequence). This CDR3 is 13 amino acids long. Full variable domain (rest looked up from reference TRBV30 and TRBJ1-1): SQTIHQWPATLVQPVGSPLSLECTVEGTSNPNLYWYRQAAGRGLQLLFYSVGIGQISSEVPQNLSASRPQDRQFILSSKKLLLSDSGFYLCAWKRGQGLLTFFGQGTRLTVV.

The gene calls are TRBV7-9 and TRBJ2-1, with 7 nucleotides matching TRBD1. This CDR3 contains 15 residues. Germline trimming cut 1 base from V and 5 bases from J; bases unmatched to any gene: 5. CDR1 SEHNR and CDR2 FQNEAQ come from the germline V gene (reference sequence). CDR3 amino acids: CASSLGRGYNNEQFF. The CDR3 coding sequence is TGTGCCAGCAGCTTAGGCAGGGGGTACAACAATGAGCAGTTCTTC.

V usage is TRBV6-4 and J usage is TRBJ2-1; 12 positions match TRBD2. Germline CDR1 and CDR2: MRHNA and SNTAGT. V dropped 5 bases and J dropped 4; count of bases not matched to a gene: 3. This CDR3 region has 15 residues. The CDR3 is CASSSLAGGYNEQFF. The CDR3 DNA is TGTGCCAGCAGTTCGCTAGCGGGAGGGTACAATGAGCAGTTCTTC.

The rearrangement uses TRBV5-6 and TRBJ2-3; D not resolved. The germline V and J ends were trimmed by 6 bases and 3 bases, with 14 bases remaining between them. This CDR3 is 14 amino acids long. CDR1 and CDR2 (germline): SGHDT, YYEEEE. CDR3 bases: TGTGCCAGCAACACGGACCCCCCGACAGATACGCAGTATTTT. Its translation is CASNTDPPTDTQYF.

The chain carries TRBV24-1 and TRBJ1-3; TRBD1 matches 9 bases. This CDR3 has 20 residues. V was pared by 1 base and J by 3 bases, with 15 bases of the junction left unmatched. The germline V gene encodes CDR1 KGHDR and CDR2 SFDVKD. Here the CDR3 reads CATSDFTGTGFLVGGNTIYF. The CDR3 DNA reads as TGTGCCACCAGTGATTTCACCGGGACAGGGTTCTTAGTTGGTGGAAACACCATATATTTT.

The chain uses TRBV19 and TRBJ2-7; TRBD2 matches 14 bases. The germline gives CDR1 LNHDA, CDR2 SQIVND (reference sequence). The CDR3 is 16 amino acids. After removal of 5 bases from V and 5 bases from J, the junction contained 8 bases not matched to a gene. The CDR3 nucleotides read TGTGCCAGTAGTCCCCCGACTAGCGGGAGGGCCCACGAGCAGTACTTC. It is translated as CASSPPTSGRAHEQYF.

This chain joins TRBV27 and TRBJ1-5; 7 nucleotides match TRBD1. Germline CDR1 and CDR2: MNHEY and SMNVEV (reference sequence). The CDR3 contains 16 residues. V was clipped by 6 bases and J by 0 bases; unmatched bases: 8. CDR3 DNA sequence: TGTGCCAGCAGGGGGGGGACAGTCTATAGCAATCAGCCCCAGCATTTT. Translation gives CASRGGTVYSNQPQHF.

V gene TRBV9 combines with J gene TRBJ1-2; D gene ambiguous. Per the germline V gene, CDR1 is SGDLS and CDR2 is YYNGEE. The CDR3 consists of 15 residues. Trimming took off 1 base at V and 2 bases at J, with 12 bases between the two ends. CDR3 sequence: CASSVLDSWNYGYTF. The DNA of the CDR3 is TGTGCCAGCAGCGTATTGGACTCCTGGAACTATGGCTACACCTTC.

The rearrangement links TRBV3-1 (or the pseudogene TRBV3-2) to TRBJ2-1; no clear D. Germline V gene data show CDR1 as LGHDT and CDR2 as YNNKEL (reference sequence). Trimming took 5 bases from V and 5 from J, leaving 4 bases between them. CDR3 length: 11 amino acids. The CDR3 sequence: CASSVNNEQFF. The CDR3 DNA reads as TGTGCCAGCAGCGTAAACAATGAGCAGTTCTTC.

This clone was detected a few times. CDR3 loop: CASTPAGGEQYF. The CDR3 coding sequence is TGTGCCAGTACCCCCGCGGGGGGCGAGCAGTACTTC. The chain combines TRBV19 with TRBJ2-7, with TRBD2 matching 8 bases. The junction had 5 bases not matched to a gene; V was cut back by 7 bases and J by 6 bases. Germline V gene lookup returns CDR1 LNHDA and CDR2 SQIVND (reference sequence). This CDR3 region has 12 residues.

V gene TRBV12-3 or TRBV12-4 combines with J gene TRBJ1-2; TRBD1 matches at 10 bases. There are 13 residues in the CDR3. V lost 4 bases, J lost 6 bases, and 2 bases stayed unmatched. The CDR3 sequence is CASSSGQGDGYTF. The CDR3 DNA sequence: TGTGCCAGCAGTTCCGGACAGGGGGATGGCTACACCTTC.

The V gene is TRBV5-1, the J gene TRBJ1-1; D not certain. From germline, CDR1 is SGHRS and CDR2 YFSETQ. The CDR3 has 14 amino acids. Trimming stripped 4 bases from V and 6 bases from J, with 16 bases between. CDR3 nucleotides: TGCGCCAGCAGCCCCGCTTGGGGATCAGCTGAAGCTTTCTTT. This encodes CASSPAWGSAEAFF.

This clone appeared a few times. The chain combines TRBV13 with TRBJ2-3; D may correspond to TRBD1 or TRBD2 (5 bases each). Trimming left V 5 bases short and J 8 bases short, with 14 bases between. Germline loops: CDR1 PRHDT, CDR2 FYEKMQ (reference sequence). There are 13 residues in the CDR3. CDR3 in amino acids: CASSPRGTGTQYF. DNA for the CDR3: TGTGCCAGCAGCCCCAGAGGGACGGGTACGCAGTATTTT. Full variable domain (rest looked up from reference TRBV13 and TRBJ2-3): AAGVIQSPRHLIKEKRETATLKCYPIPRHDTVYWYQQGPGQDPQFLISFYEKMQSDKGSIPDRFSAQQFSDYHSELNMSSLELGDSALYFCASSPRGTGTQYFGPGTRLTVL.

The chain couples TRBV19 to TRBJ1-1, with D possibly being TRBD1 (6 bases). The CDR3 runs 16 residues. Trimming pared 10 bases from V and 0 bases from J, leaving 21 bases between. Germline V gene data show CDR1 as LNHDA and CDR2 as SQIVND (reference sequence). The CDR3, as DNA: TGTGCCACCTCCAGGGGACCCCTAGATTTGAACACTGAAGCTTTCTTT. Translation: CATSRGPLDLNTEAFF. Full variable domain (missing parts from reference TRBV19 and TRBJ1-1): DGGITQSPKYLFRKEGQNVTLSCEQNLNHDAMYWYRQDPGQGLRLIYYSQIVNDFQKGDIAEGYSVSREKKESFPLTVTSAQKNPTAFYLCATSRGPLDLNTEAFFGQGTRLTVV.

The V and J genes are TRBV28 and TRBJ1-3; the D is unclear. Germline-derived CDR1 and CDR2 are MDHEN and SYDVKM. Trimming shortened V by 5 bases and J by 1 base, and 9 bases separated the two germline ends. This CDR3 comprises 14 residues. CDR3 in amino acids: CASSPARSGNTIYF. As DNA, the CDR3 is TGTGCCAGCAGTCCCGCGCGGTCTGGAAACACCATATATTTT.

Notes on this clone: Other DNA sequences in the sample encode the same CDR3. The V call is TRBV7-9, the J call TRBJ2-7; no definite D call. CDR1 SEHNR and CDR2 FQNEAQ come from the germline V gene (reference sequence). This CDR3 is 12 amino acids long. The germline V and J ends were trimmed by 1 base and 3 bases, with 4 bases remaining between them. CDR3 in DNA: TGTGCCAGCAGCTTAGTAGGCTACGAGCAGTACTTC. Translating it yields CASSLVGYEQYF.

This rearrangement joins TRBV7-8 to TRBJ1-1; D gene uncertain. Trimming removed 2 bases from V and 6 bases from J, with 7 bases in between. CDR3 length equals 12 residues. CDR1 and CDR2 (germline): SGHVS, FQNEAQ. CDR3 nucleotide sequence: TGTGCCAGCAGCTTACAGGAGTCTGAAGCTTTCTTT. This sequence encodes CASSLQESEAFF.

The chain has TRBV28 and TRBJ2-7, with D maybe TRBD2 (7 bases). From germline, CDR1 is MDHEN and CDR2 SYDVKM. The CDR3 is 15 amino acids. V was pared by 6 bases and J by 3 bases, with 18 bases between. The CDR3 DNA reads as TGTGCCAGCAGGCCGAGGGGGGGCATTTACTACGAGCAGTACTTC. Its translation: CASRPRGGIYYEQYF.

In regard to this clone: Different DNA sequences within this sample yield the same CDR3. This chain links TRBV12-3 or TRBV12-4 with TRBJ1-1, with D hard to call. V dropped 3 bases and J dropped 1 base, with 6 bases sitting between them. The CDR3 has 13 amino acids. In DNA form, the CDR3 reads TGTGCCAGCAGTTTCGAGGGGAACACTGAAGCTTTCTTT. Protein: CASSFEGNTEAFF.

The genes are TRBV19 and TRBJ1-2, with D hard to call. Trimming stripped 9 bases from V and 6 bases from J, with 26 bases between. The CDR3 has 16 residues. Per the germline V gene, CDR1 is LNHDA and CDR2 is SQIVND (reference sequence). The CDR3 nucleotides read TGTGCCAGCAAACTCTTACTTAACGGTCTCAATGATGGCTACACCTTC. Translating gives CASKLLLNGLNDGYTF.

Regarding this clone: Other DNA sequences in this specimen translate into the identical CDR3. This chain links TRBV2 with TRBJ1-3; D is perhaps TRBD1 (6 bases). The V and J ends lost 7 bases and 4 bases respectively, with 8 bases between them. CDR3 size: 12 residues. Germline V lookup: CDR1 SNHLY, CDR2 FYNNEI. CDR3 DNA sequence: TGTGCCAGCAAAGACAGGGGAAACACCATATATTTT. Protein product: CASKDRGNTIYF.

This chain joins TRBV27 and TRBJ1-1; a possible D gene is TRBD1 (6 bases). Germline V gene sequence: CDR1 MNHEY, CDR2 SMNVEV (reference sequence). There are 18 residues in the CDR3. V dropped 0 bases and J dropped 0 bases, with 17 bases sitting between them. The CDR3: CASSLSIPGTFMNTEAFF. The CDR3 nucleotides read TGTGCCAGCAGTTTATCGATTCCCGGGACATTTATGAACACTGAAGCTTTCTTT.